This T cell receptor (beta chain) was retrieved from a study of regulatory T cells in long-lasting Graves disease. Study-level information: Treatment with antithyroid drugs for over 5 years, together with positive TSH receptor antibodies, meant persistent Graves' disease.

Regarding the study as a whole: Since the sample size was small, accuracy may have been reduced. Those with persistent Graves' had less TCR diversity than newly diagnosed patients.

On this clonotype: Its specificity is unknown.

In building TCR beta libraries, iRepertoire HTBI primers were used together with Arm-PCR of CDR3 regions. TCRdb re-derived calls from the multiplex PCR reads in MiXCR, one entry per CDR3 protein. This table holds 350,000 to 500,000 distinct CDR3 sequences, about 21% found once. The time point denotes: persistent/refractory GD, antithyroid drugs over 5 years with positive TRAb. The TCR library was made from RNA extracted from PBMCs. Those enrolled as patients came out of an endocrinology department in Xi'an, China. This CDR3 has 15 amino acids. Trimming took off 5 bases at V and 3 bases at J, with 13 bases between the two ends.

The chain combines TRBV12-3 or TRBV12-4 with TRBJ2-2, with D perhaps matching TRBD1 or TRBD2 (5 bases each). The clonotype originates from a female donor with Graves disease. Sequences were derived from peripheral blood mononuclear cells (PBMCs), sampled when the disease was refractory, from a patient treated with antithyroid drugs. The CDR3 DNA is TGTGCCAGCAGTGGCCGGGACGGAGACACCGGGGAGCTGTTTTTT. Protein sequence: CASSGRDGDTGELFF.